This T cell receptor beta chain was identified in a study of radiation and T cells in renal cell carcinoma. Clones were sequenced by immunoSEQ multiplex PCR, and TCRdb holds only the in-frame ones, with some missing. The sample carries roughly 20,000 clones, 55% to 65% recorded once. As for treatment: 15 Gy SBRT to primary tumor, nephrectomy 4 weeks later. Nephrectomy followed 15 Gy stereotactic body radiation by 4 weeks. Regarding this clone: Its matching antigen is unknown.

General study findings and limits: In nephrectomy-only tumors, top 100 clonotypes averaged approximately 43%, versus approximately 50% irradiated.

This receptor was taken from a woman between 70 and 85 years old with renal cell carcinoma. The sequencing here drew on tumor tissue, taken from a patient whose treatment included radiotherapy and nephrectomy.

The CDR3: CASSTEGGRWGTDTQYF. The CDR3 DNA follows: TGTGCCAGCTCCACCGAGGGGGGGCGGTGGGGCACAGATACGCAGTATTTT. The V call is TRBV11-3, the J call TRBJ2-3; D is possibly TRBD2 (7 bases). The CDR3 is 17 residues long. V lost 8 bases, J lost 1 base, and 22 bases lay in between. The germline V gene encodes CDR1 SGHNT and CDR2 YENEEA.